The sequence of this T cell receptor (beta chain) was determined in a study of post-analysis software for immune sequencing data. Overall study findings and caveats: Elevated frequency relative to controls characterized roughly five TRBV segments in patients, TRBV5-6, TRBV5-1 and TRBV20-1 among them. Samples from one preparation batch, clustered by F measure, grouped strongly together. Controls showed significantly higher normalized Chao1 diversity than did multiple sclerosis patients.

The table lists this clonotype with a few counts. What it binds is unknown. The authors incorporated unique molecular identifiers into the TCR beta cDNA libraries. TCRdb reprocessed the PCR reads via MiXCR and lists one record per CDR3 protein. The sample has approximately 730,000 distinct CDR3 sequences, roughly 30% seen once. Losses at the gene ends were 5 bases for V and 4 bases for J; bases not matched to a gene: 12. Per the germline V gene, CDR1 is DFQATT and CDR2 is SNEGSKA (reference sequence). CDR3 length equals 15 residues. This rearrangement joins TRBV20-1 to TRBJ2-7, with 9 bases that match TRBD2. The sequenced material came from blood. The sequence was collected from a girl aged 10 to 17 with multiple sclerosis. CDR3 amino acids: CSAHSPLAGWYEQYF. CDR3 nucleotides: TGCAGTGCTCATTCCCCACTAGCGGGCTGGTACGAGCAGTACTTC.